The clone carrying this TCR beta chain came up many times. For TCRbeta, the library was prepared with unique molecular identifiers. TCRdb itself ran the PCR reads through MiXCR, one entry per CDR3 protein. The sample has about 490,000 distinct CDR3 sequences; 10% to 13% are singletons. This sample stems from a study of T-cell reconstitution after alpha-beta-depleted transplantation in children. Germline V gene sequence: CDR1 MNHEY, CDR2 SMNVEV (reference sequence). With V trimmed by 0 bases and J by 4 bases, 6 bases remained unmatched. The CDR3 runs to 16 residues. The clonotype originates from a child aged 2-15 years with inherited bone marrow failure, due to receive a stem cell transplant. The source material was PBMCs, sampled before TCRalphabeta/CD19-depleted stem cell transplant. This chain links TRBV27 with TRBJ2-1; 7 positions agree with TRBD2. CDR3 amino acids: CASSLSALAPYNEQFF. CDR3 in DNA: TGTGCCAGCAGTTTATCGGCACTAGCGCCTTACAATGAGCAGTTCTTC.